This T cell receptor (beta chain) was observed in a study of graft-versus-host responses after intestinal transplantation. The wider study: Isolated intestinal, liver-intestinal, or multivisceral transplants were what recipients had. Study-level results: Present in recipient marrow, GvH clones included some that appeared first in ileum or blood. Clonal ratios of graft-versus-host to host-versus-graft in allografts were high for patients exhibiting graft-donor T cell macrochimerism.

About this clone itself: Its antigen remains unidentified.

Method: immunoSEQ multiplex PCR; TCRdb's copy keeps in-frame clones and lacks some. The sample includes about 97,000 clones, about 93% of them seen just once. The germline V gene encodes CDR1 SGHAT and CDR2 FQNNGV. The CDR3 loop spans 14 amino acids. The V gene lost 2 bases and the J gene lost 3 bases, with 11 bases spanning the gap. The receptor was derived from a human patient who received an intestinal transplant, so some T cells may come from the graft donor. V gene TRBV11-2 combines with J gene TRBJ2-7; D might be TRBD1 (5 bases). The sequencing here drew on PBMCs, taken about 450 days after intestinal transplant. The CDR3 DNA is TGTGCCAGCAGCTTAAGTCAGGGAATCTACGAGCAGTACTTC. Protein sequence: CASSLSQGIYEQYF.